The entry that follows covers one TCR beta chain sequence. Generated by immunoSEQ multiplex PCR, the TCRdb table keeps only in-frame clones and is missing some. The repertoire holds 120,000 or so clones, with over 65% as singletons. The data derive from a study of blood T cell repertoires in COVID-19. Across the study: The United States, Italy and Spain supplied acute and convalescent COVID-19 samples. Sources were T cells, B-cell-depleted T cells, or PBMCs; the material itself was cDNA or gDNA.

Germline CDR1 LNHDA, CDR2 SQIVND (reference sequence). This CDR3 contains 14 residues. Trimming left V 7 bases short and J 8 bases short, with 17 bases between. This rearrangement joins TRBV19 to TRBJ1-4; the D gene is possibly TRBD1 (6 bases). This sequence originates from a woman aged 70-85 years with acute or convalescent COVID-19. Sample: peripheral blood. DNA of the CDR3: TGTGCCAGTACGCCGGACAGTCGTCACGAAAAACTGTTTTTT. This translates into CASTPDSRHEKLFF.